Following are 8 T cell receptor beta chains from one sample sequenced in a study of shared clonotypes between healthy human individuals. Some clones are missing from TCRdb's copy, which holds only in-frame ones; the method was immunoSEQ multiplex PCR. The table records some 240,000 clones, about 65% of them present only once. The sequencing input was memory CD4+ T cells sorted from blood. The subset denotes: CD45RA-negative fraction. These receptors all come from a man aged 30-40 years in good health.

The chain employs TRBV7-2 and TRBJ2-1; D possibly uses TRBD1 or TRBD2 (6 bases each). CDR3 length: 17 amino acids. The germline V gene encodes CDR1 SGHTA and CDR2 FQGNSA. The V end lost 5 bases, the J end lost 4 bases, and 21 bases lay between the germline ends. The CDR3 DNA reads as TGTGCCAGCAGCCCAGTCGGGGGCGCGACCACGTACAATGAGCAGTTCTTC. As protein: CASSPVGGATTYNEQFF. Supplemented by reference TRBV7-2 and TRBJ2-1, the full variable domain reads GAGVSQSPSNKVTEKGKDVELRCDPISGHTALYWYRQSLGQGLEFLIYFQGNSAPDKSGLPSDRFSAERTGGSVSTLTIQRTQQEDSAVYLCASSPVGGATTYNEQFFGPGTRLTVL.

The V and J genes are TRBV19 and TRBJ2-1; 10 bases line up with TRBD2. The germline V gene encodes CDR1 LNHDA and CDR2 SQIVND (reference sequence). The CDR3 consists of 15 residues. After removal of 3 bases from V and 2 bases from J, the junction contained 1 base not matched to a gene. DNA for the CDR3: TGTGCCAGTAGTATGCTAGCGGGGGCCTACAATGAGCAGTTCTTC. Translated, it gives CASSMLAGAYNEQFF.

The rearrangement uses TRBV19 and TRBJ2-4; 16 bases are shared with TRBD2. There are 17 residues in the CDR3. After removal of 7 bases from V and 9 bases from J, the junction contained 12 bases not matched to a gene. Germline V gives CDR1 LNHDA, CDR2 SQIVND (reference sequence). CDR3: CASTDPGTSGRAAIQYF. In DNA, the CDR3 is TGTGCCAGTACCGACCCGGGGACTAGCGGGAGGGCCGCCATTCAGTACTTC.

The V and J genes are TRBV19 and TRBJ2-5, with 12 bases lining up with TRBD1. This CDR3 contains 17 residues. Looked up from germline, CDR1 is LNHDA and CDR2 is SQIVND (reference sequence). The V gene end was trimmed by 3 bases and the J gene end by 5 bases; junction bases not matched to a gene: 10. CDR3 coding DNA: TGTGCCAGTAGTATGGGGACAGGGGGCGCGTTTATGGAGACCCAGTACTTC. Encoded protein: CASSMGTGGAFMETQYF.

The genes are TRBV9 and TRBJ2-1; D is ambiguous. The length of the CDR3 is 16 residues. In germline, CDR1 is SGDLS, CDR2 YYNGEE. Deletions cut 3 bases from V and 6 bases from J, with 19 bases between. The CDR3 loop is CASSAGGSLKGNEQFF. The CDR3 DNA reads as TGTGCCAGCAGCGCCGGTGGTAGCCTAAAGGGCAATGAGCAGTTCTTC.

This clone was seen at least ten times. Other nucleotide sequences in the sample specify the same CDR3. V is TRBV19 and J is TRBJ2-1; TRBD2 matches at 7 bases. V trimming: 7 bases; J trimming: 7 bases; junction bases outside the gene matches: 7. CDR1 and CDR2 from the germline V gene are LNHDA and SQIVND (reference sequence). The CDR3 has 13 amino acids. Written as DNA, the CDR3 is TGTGCCAGTAATGGAGGGAGGGCAAATGAGCAGTTCTTC. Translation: CASNGGRANEQFF.

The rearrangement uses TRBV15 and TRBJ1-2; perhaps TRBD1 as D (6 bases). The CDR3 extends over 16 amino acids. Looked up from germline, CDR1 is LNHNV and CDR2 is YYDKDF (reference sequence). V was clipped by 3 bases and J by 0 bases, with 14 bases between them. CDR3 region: CATSRRRGEPNYGYTF. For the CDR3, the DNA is TGTGCCACCAGCAGGCGGAGGGGGGAGCCTAACTATGGCTACACCTTC.

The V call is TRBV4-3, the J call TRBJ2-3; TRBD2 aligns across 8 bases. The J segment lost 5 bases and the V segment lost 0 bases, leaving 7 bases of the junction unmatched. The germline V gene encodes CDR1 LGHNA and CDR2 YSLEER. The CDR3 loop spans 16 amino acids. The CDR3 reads CASSQDLSGRGDTQYF. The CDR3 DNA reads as TGCGCCAGCAGCCAAGATCTGAGCGGGAGAGGAGATACGCAGTATTTT.